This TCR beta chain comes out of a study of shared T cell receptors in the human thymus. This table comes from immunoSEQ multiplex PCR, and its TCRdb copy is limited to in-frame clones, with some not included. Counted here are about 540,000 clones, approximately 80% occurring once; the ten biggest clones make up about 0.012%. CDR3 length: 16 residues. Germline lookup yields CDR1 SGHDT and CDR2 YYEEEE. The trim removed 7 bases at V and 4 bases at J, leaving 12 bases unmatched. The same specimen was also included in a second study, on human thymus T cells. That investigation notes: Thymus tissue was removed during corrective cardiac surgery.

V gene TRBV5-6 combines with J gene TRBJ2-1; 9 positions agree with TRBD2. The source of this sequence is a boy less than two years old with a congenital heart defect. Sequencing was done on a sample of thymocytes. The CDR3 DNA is TGTGCCAGCGCCCTCTCGACTAGCGGAATTTACAATGAGCAGTTCTTC. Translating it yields CASALSTSGIYNEQFF.